This is a list of T cell receptor beta chains from one sample in a study of CD8 T cells in Susac syndrome. In TCRdb, the immunoSEQ multiplex PCR reads were re-called with MiXCR into one record per CDR3 protein. The repertoire holds 150,000 to 200,000 distinct CDR3 sequences, with more than 90% as singletons. The sample was CD4+ T cells from PBMCs. Source of these receptors: a human donor with multiple sclerosis. CDR3s include the opening cysteine and the closing phenylalanine or tryptophan. The listing skips clone size in some rows; elsewhere it reads once, few, many or a size class.

v_call	j_call	clone_size	cdr3_aa
TRBV20-1	TRBJ1-2	once	CSAMGQDNYGYTF
TRBV30	TRBJ1-6	.	CAWSPQGVTPLHF
TRBV29-1	TRBJ2-5	.	CSAYGGAVRETQYF
TRBV24-1	TRBJ2-6	.	CATSDRRVLTF
TRBV30	TRBJ1-5	few	CASSTQSNQPQHF
TRBV15	TRBJ2-7	.	CATSSRSSYEQYF
TRBV27	TRBJ2-7	.	CASSLGDISYEQYF
TRBV3-1	TRBJ2-1	.	CASSQDTAVSNEQFF
TRBV24-1	TRBJ2-5	.	CATSAQLAGAFQETQYF
TRBV24-1	TRBJ2-2	.	CATSENLGTAANTGELFF
TRBV6-5	TRBJ1-6	.	CASRNRDGRYSPLHF
TRBV27	TRBJ1-1	.	CASRGPGPEAFF
TRBV23-1	TRBJ1-5	.	CASIVGGQGVKPQHF
TRBV20-1	TRBJ1-2	.	CSANRQGRAQYGYTF
TRBV3-1	TRBJ2-1	.	CASSQTSGRDNEQFF
TRBV2	TRBJ1-1	.	CASTKDRVDTEAFF
TRBV19	TRBJ2-5	.	CAAGRGQETQYF
TRBV30	TRBJ1-3	.	CAWSVGGVGNTIYF
TRBV15	TRBJ2-7	.	CATSIGKAYEQYF
TRBV5-6	TRBJ2-7	.	CASSLRDGLYEQYF
TRBV6-6	TRBJ2-5	.	CASTGRQETQYF
TRBV20-1	TRBJ2-3	.	CSPGTRQGEDTQYF
TRBV9	TRBJ2-3	.	CASSEGTDTQYF
TRBV3-1	TRBJ2-5	.	CASSQDRGLRTQYF
TRBV5-4	TRBJ2-1	.	CASSLAGGLMYNEQFF
TRBV30	TRBJ1-6	once	CAWGTGDSPLHF
TRBV29-1	TRBJ2-1	.	CSVESHRVTGGEQFF
TRBV5-6	TRBJ2-7	.	CASSFMDRESYEQYF
TRBV20-1	TRBJ2-3	once	CSVSVRRDTDTQYF
TRBV24-1	TRBJ2-3	.	CATGTHTDTQYF
TRBV18	TRBJ2-3	.	CASSPRQATSTDTQYF
TRBV3-1	TRBJ1-5	.	CASSQDRGTGTLLDQPQHF
TRBV27	TRBJ2-7	.	CASSLRVVGLYYEQYF
TRBV11-2	TRBJ2-1	.	CASSLVMAPGEQFF
TRBV20-1	TRBJ1-2	.	CSASGSYGYTF
TRBV12-3/TRBV12-4	TRBJ2-1	.	CASCRRENEQFF